This paragraph reports one TCR beta chain. Antigen specificity is unknown. This CDR3 is built from 14 residues. CDR1 is KGHSH and CDR2 is LQKENI in the germline V gene. V shed 3 bases and J 3 bases; nucleotides not matched to a gene: 4. Both CD4+ and CD8+ cells were separated through positive magnetic bead selection, and their purity was verified using flow cytometry. TCRdb's table, derived via immunoSEQ multiplex PCR, lists solely in-frame clones and lacks some. The data show approximately 18,000 clones, with less than 80% seen just once and under 5.5% held by the top ten. The data belong to a study of somatic mutations in cytotoxic T cells in rheumatoid arthritis. Turning to the study itself: T-cell populations stained with V beta antibodies were in some cases flow-sorted at nearly 100% purity, including V beta1+ cells that were sequenced for TCRB.

Findings of the study overall: For patients with rheumatoid arthritis, CD8+ clonality went up with age, while healthy controls showed no such change. Nothing was done to adjust for multiple comparisons when TRBV07 showed up slightly less in rheumatoid arthritis patients.

The sequenced sample was CD8+ T cells sorted from blood. The TCR was taken from a man in his sixties in good health. The rearrangement joins TRBV18 to TRBJ2-7, with 8 nucleotides matching TRBD1. This CDR3 reads CASSPGTGLYEQYF. CDR3 in DNA: TGTGCCAGCTCACCTGGGACAGGACTCTACGAGCAGTACTTC.